This TCR beta chain came from a study of shared clonotypes between healthy human individuals. This clone was observed many times. Its specificity is not known. Other nucleotide sequences from this sample produce the same CDR3. Clones were sequenced by immunoSEQ multiplex PCR, and TCRdb holds only the in-frame ones, with some missing. The table has around 500,000 clones, over 60% seen once. Overall study results and limits: Tissues were not sampled, only blood, and their repertoires likely differ.

Trimming removed 0 bases at V and 3 bases at J, with 8 bases between. Germline values: CDR1 MNHNS, CDR2 SASEGT. The CDR3 has 15 amino acids. This receptor was obtained from a woman between 35 and 50 years old in good health. Some clones in this sample may be carry-over from other donors' samples. The sequencing sample was made of PBMCs. The gene calls are TRBV6-1 and TRBJ1-4; D gene ambiguous. CDR3 DNA sequence: TGTGCCAGCAGTGAAGCGTTGGGGTCTAATGAAAAACTGTTTTTT. Translating it yields CASSEALGSNEKLFF.